The 5 T cell receptor beta chains in this list originate from one sample, sequenced in a study of CD8+ T cells in alopecia areata. Treatment defined: oral pan-JAK inhibitor, 5-10 mg twice daily. As the sequencing template, cDNA was produced by extracting RNA and reverse transcribing it. The repertoire was sequenced with immunoSEQ multiplex PCR; TCRdb's copy has only in-frame clones and lacks some. Here the sample spans 130,000 or so clones, about 88% being singletons. The sequencing used CD8+ T cells sorted from blood, collected at week 4, from a patient treated with tofacitinib. Source of these receptors: a human donor with alopecia areata.

A note on this clone: Other DNA sequences of this sample code for an identical CDR3. The DNA for the CDR3 is TGTGCCTGGAGTGCGACTTACAGCGAGCCGGACTACGAGCAGTACTTC. Translation: CAWSATYSEPDYEQYF. This rearrangement joins TRBV30 to TRBJ2-7, with D hard to call. Per germline, CDR1 GTSNPN and CDR2 SVGIG (reference sequence). This CDR3 contains 16 residues. V lost 1 base and J 3 bases, leaving 19 bases between the germline ends.

This chain joins TRBV7-6 and TRBJ2-7; the D gene could be TRBD1 or TRBD2 (6 bases each). The CDR3 consists of 16 residues. Germline V gene data show CDR1 as SGHVS and CDR2 as FNYEAQ. Trimming left V 6 bases short and J 2 bases short, with 20 bases between. CDR3 bases: TGTGCCAGCAGTCCCACCCCAGGGGAGGCTCCCTACGAGCAGTACTTC. Translating gives CASSPTPGEAPYEQYF.

This rearrangement joins TRBV5-1 to TRBJ2-1, with 10 bases matching TRBD2. Germline V gene data show CDR1 as SGHRS and CDR2 as YFSETQ. Trimming removed 0 bases from V and 9 bases from J; junction bases left unmatched: 6. This CDR3 contains 15 residues. The CDR3 nucleotides are TGCGCCAGCAGCTTGGGGCTAGCGGGAGAGGTTGAGCAGTTCTTC. Encoded protein: CASSLGLAGEVEQFF. Complete variable domain (other parts from reference TRBV5-1 and TRBJ2-1): KAGVTQTPRYLIKTRGQQVTLSCSPISGHRSVSWYQQTPGQGLQFLFEYFSETQRNKGNFPGRFSGRQFSNSRSEMNVSTLELGDSALYLCASSLGLAGEVEQFFGPGTRLTVL.

The CDR3 loop reads CASSQETGSYEQYF. CDR3 nucleotide sequence: TGTGCCAGCAGCCAAGAAACTGGGTCCTACGAGCAGTACTTC. The V gene is TRBV14, the J gene TRBJ2-7; D is undetermined. From germline, CDR1 is SGHDN and CDR2 FVKESK. This CDR3 spans 14 amino acids. V lost 0 bases to trimming and J lost 1 base, with 7 bases between them.

This clone was detected once. This chain connects TRBV30 to TRBJ1-1; D unresolved. In germline, CDR1 is GTSNPN, CDR2 SVGIG (reference sequence). The CDR3 is 11 residues long. Trimming took 5 bases from V and 1 from J, leaving 5 bases between them. The CDR3 spells CAWGENTEAFF. CDR3 in DNA: TGTGCCTGGGGGGAGAACACTGAAGCTTTCTTT.